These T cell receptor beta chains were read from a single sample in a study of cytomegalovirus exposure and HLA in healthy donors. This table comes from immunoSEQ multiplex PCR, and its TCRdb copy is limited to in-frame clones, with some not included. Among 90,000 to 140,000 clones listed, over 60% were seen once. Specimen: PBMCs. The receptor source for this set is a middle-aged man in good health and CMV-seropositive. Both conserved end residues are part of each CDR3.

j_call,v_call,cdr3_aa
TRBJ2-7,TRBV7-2,CASSSLEFYEQYF
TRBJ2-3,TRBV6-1,CASRGRQGSTDTQYF
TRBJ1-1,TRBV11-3,CASSLFGQDTEAFF
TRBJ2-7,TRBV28,CASSPLRAYEQYF
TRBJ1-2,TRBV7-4,CASSFRQGVKGYTF
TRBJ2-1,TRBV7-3,CASSSGLAGGGPYNEQFF
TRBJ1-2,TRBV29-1,CSVGSENYGYTF
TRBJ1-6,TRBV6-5,CASSYGSSYNSPLHF
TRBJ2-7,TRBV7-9,CASSLRPSGGAYEQYF
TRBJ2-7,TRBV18,CASSPSWRAGEQYF
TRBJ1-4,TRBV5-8,CASSLSRGLREKLFF
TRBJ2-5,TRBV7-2,CASSFRGETQYF
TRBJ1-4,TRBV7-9,CASSLRTGTNEKLFF
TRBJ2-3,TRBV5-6,CASSSDSQATDTQYF
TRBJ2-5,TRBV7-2,CASSLNVVAGSQETQYF
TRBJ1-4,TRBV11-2,CASSSGLAGVGEKLFF
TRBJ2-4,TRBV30,CAWSQTGGNSQYF
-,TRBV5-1,CASSGGPGGSYEQYF
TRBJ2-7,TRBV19,CASSTARTGKGLYEQYF
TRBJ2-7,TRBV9,CASSPVDRAYEQYF
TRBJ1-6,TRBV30,CAWSPEGGVVSPLHF
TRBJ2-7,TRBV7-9,CASSPRTSGGYEQYF
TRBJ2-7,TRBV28,CAGSAGEREQYF
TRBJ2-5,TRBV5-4,CASSWGLAGGDQETQYF
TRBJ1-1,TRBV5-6,CASSWVTGNTEAFF
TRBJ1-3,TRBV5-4,CASSLQGVGNTIYF
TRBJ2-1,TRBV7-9,CASSFSGNLFF
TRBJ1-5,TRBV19,CASSPLRDRFNQPQHF
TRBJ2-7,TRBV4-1,CASSQLAGPYEQYF
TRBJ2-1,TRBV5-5,CASSGASGISYNEQFF
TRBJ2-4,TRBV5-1,CASSLESGGPTNIQYF
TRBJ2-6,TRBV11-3,CASSLTWGGPRHGGANVLTF
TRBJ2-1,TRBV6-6,CASSTTSGNYNEQFF
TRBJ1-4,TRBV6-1,CASSEPGTAQGKLFF
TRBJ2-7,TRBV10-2,CASSVQGSYEQYF
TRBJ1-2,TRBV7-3,CASSSAPGQKDGYTF
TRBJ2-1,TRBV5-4,CASSSTSGRWDEQFF
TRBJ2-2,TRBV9,CASSRTGANTGELFF
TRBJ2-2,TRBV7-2,CASSSTGAGTGELFF
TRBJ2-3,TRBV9,CASSPRGRGRPDTQYF
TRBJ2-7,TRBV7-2,CASSLNFYEQYF
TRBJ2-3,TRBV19,CASSIDPTGTQYF
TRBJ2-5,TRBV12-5,CASGLTRGGFPFQETQYF
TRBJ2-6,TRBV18,CASSPGVGANVLTF
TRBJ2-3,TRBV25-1,CASSGDRGSTDTQYF
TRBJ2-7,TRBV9,CASSGEDSPYEQYF
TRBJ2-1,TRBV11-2,CASSLTRPPLEQFF
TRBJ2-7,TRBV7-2,CASSLVGIDEQYF
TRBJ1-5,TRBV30,CAWTRVRSNQPQHF
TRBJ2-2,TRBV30,CAWSPGLAVDTGELFF
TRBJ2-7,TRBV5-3,CARSVPRDRASEQYF
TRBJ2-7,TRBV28,CASSSGQAFPYEQYF
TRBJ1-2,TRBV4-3,CASSGSGTGGTYGYTF
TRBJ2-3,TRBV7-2,CASSFRGPDTQYF
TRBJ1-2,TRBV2,CASSEASGNANYGYTF
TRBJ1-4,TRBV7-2,CASSLVAGQNEKLFF
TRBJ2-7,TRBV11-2,CASSLQPGGSYEQYF
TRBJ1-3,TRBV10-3,CAIRSSDRGNTIYF
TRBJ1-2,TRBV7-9,CASSFTRGLSNDYGYTF
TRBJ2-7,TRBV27,CASSLQGPSYEQYF